This TCR beta chain stems from a study of technical replicates of blood from a few donors. This clone has a handful of counts. After removal of 0 bases from V and 2 bases from J, the junction contained 10 bases not matched to a gene. The CDR3 spans 18 residues. CDR1 and CDR2 from the germline V gene are SGHDT and YYEEEE. Sequencing used immunoSEQ multiplex PCR; TCRdb keeps in-frame clones, though not all of them. The repertoire consists of tens of thousands of clones, with about 94% occurring once and the leading ten covering more than 0.2%. The clonotype comes from a human donor in good health. The specimen sequenced was T cells isolated from PBMCs. The chain is built from TRBV5-6 and TRBJ1-2, with 10 bases lining up with TRBD1. CDR3 coding DNA: TGTGCCAGCAGCTTGGAAGGCCCCGGGACAGGGGCCAACTATGGCTACACCTTC. It specifies CASSLEGPGTGANYGYTF.